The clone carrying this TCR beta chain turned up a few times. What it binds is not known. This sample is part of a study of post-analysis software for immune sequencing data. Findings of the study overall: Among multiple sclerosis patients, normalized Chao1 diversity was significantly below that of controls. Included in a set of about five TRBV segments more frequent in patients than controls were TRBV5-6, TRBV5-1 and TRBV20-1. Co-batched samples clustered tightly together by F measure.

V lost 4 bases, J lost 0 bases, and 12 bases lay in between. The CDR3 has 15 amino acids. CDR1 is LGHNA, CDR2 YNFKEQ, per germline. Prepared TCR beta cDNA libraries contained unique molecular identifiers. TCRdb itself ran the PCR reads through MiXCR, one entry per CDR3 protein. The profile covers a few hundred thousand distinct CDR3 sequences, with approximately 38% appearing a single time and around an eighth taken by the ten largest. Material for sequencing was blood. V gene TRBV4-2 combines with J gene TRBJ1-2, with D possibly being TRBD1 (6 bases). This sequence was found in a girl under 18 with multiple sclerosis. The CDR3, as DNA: TGTGCCAGCAGCCCCGGGGGGACAACTAACTATGGCTACACCTTC. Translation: CASSPGGTTNYGYTF.